This TCR beta chain was sequenced during a study of vaccination and CD4 T cells after COVID-19. Study summary: Post-COVID sampling occurred a median 101 days after diagnosis (range 35 to 161). Study conclusions and caveats: Convalescent patients' clones that were vaccine-specific were spike mono-reactive in 304 of 307 cases.

The treatment here: approximately nine-day PBMC culture with coronavirus spike peptide pools or control peptides (ViraFEST assay). The authors cultured two million PBMCs per well with roughly 10 IU/ml IL-2 and about 9.9 ug/ml peptide pools. V shed 5 bases, J shed 4 bases, and the junction held 16 bases outside the gene matches. Looked up from germline, CDR1 is MNHEY and CDR2 is SVGEGT. The CDR3 is 17 residues long. Cultured CD4+ T-cell DNA underwent Oncomine TCR Beta short-read sequencing. TCRdb used MiXCR to reprocess the PCR reads, holding one entry per CDR3 protein. The sample has 10,000 to 15,000 distinct CDR3 sequences, around half seen once. Note on this clonotype: Antigen unknown.

V is TRBV6-2 or TRBV6-3 and J is TRBJ1-1; 7 bases match TRBD1. Material: CD4+ T cells from blood, cultured in vitro. This receptor was taken from a human donor who had recovered from COVID-19. CDR3 region: CASSRQPAQTGPTEAFF. The CDR3 region has the DNA TGTGCCAGCAGTAGACAACCGGCTCAGACAGGGCCCACTGAAGCTTTCTTT.